Each of the 29 T cell receptor beta chains below was sequenced from the same sample in a study of cytomegalovirus exposure and HLA in healthy donors. The PCR made use of 60 Vbeta and 13 Jbeta primers. Clones were read by immunoSEQ multiplex PCR, and TCRdb kept only the in-frame ones, dropping some. Here the sample spans around 120,000 clones, roughly 80% being singletons. Sequencing input: PBMCs. These receptors all stem from a woman aged 40 to 50 in good health and CMV-seropositive.

This chain connects TRBV7-8 to TRBJ2-2; 7 positions match TRBD2. The CDR3 loop spans 16 amino acids. Losses at the gene ends were 5 bases for V and 0 bases for J; bases not matched to a gene: 6. Germline V gives CDR1 SGHVS, CDR2 FQNEAQ. CDR3 sequence reads: CASSLREATNTGELFF. CDR3 nucleotide sequence: TGTGCCAGCAGCCTACGGGAGGCTACGAACACCGGGGAGCTGTTTTTT.

V gene TRBV2 combines with J gene TRBJ1-5, with TRBD1 matching over 7 bases. The V segment lost 5 bases and the J segment 9 bases; nucleotides outside the gene matches: 13. The CDR3 covers 15 residues. Germline values: CDR1 SNHLY, CDR2 FYNNEI. The chain's CDR3 is CASSPAGGGIRPQHF. In DNA form, the CDR3 reads TGTGCCAGCAGTCCAGCAGGGGGTGGGATCCGGCCCCAGCATTTT.

V is TRBV7-9 and J is TRBJ1-4; D might be TRBD1 (6 bases). The CDR3 contains 17 residues. Trimming took 6 bases from V and 1 from J, leaving 18 bases between them. From germline, CDR1 is SEHNR and CDR2 FQNEAQ (reference sequence). The CDR3 sequence is CASSLQGALGTNEKLFF. The CDR3 DNA reads as TGTGCCAGCAGTTTACAGGGCGCTCTGGGAACTAATGAAAAACTGTTTTTT.

The CDR3 region is CSVRQGAEFLGYTF. For the CDR3, the DNA is TGCAGCGTTCGACAGGGGGCGGAATTCCTTGGCTACACCTTC. The V and J genes are TRBV29-1 and TRBJ1-2; 10 nucleotides match TRBD1. The V segment lost 5 bases and the J segment 7 bases; nucleotides outside the gene matches: 10. Germline V gene lookup returns CDR1 SQVTM and CDR2 ANQGSEA. This CDR3 contains 14 residues.

This clone showed up just a few times. This chain links TRBV5-1 with TRBJ2-7; 9 bases match TRBD1. V lost 0 bases, J lost 4 bases, and 11 bases stayed unmatched. In germline, CDR1 is SGHRS, CDR2 YFSETQ. CDR3 length: 17 amino acids. As DNA, the CDR3 is TGCGCCAGCAGCTTGGGCCGGCGACAGGGGGAGGCTTACGAGCAGTACTTC. The encoded protein is CASSLGRRQGEAYEQYF. The full variable domain, completed using reference TRBV5-1 and TRBJ2-7, is KAGVTQTPRYLIKTRGQQVTLSCSPISGHRSVSWYQQTPGQGLQFLFEYFSETQRNKGNFPGRFSGRQFSNSRSEMNVSTLELGDSALYLCASSLGRRQGEAYEQYFGPGTRLTVT.

The rearrangement links TRBV20-1 to TRBJ2-1, with unresolved D. V lost 6 bases and J lost 7, with 7 bases in between. The CDR3 runs to 10 residues. From germline, CDR1 is DFQATT and CDR2 SNEGSKA (reference sequence). The CDR3 here is CSATTNEQFF. Written as DNA, the CDR3 is TGCAGTGCGACAACAAATGAGCAGTTCTTC.

This chain links TRBV29-1 with TRBJ2-7; the D gene is possibly TRBD2 (6 bases). V lost 4 bases and J lost 6, with 13 bases in between. Germline assignment: CDR1 SQVTM and CDR2 ANQGSEA. This CDR3 has 12 residues. CDR3 protein: CSVGGGAGEQYF. Written as DNA, the CDR3 is TGCAGCGTTGGAGGAGGGGCAGGCGAGCAGTACTTC.

This clone was observed a single time. The V and J genes are TRBV5-1 and TRBJ2-7; 7 bases map to TRBD2. The length of the CDR3 is 13 residues. Trimming cost V 4 bases and J 4 bases; bases outside gene matches: 5. Germline V gives CDR1 SGHRS, CDR2 YFSETQ. CDR3: CASSGGDSYEQYF. CDR3 in DNA: TGCGCCAGCAGCGGGGGGGACTCTTACGAGCAGTACTTC.

The gene calls are TRBV9 and TRBJ1-1, with TRBD1 as a possible D gene (6 bases). Germline V gene lookup returns CDR1 SGDLS and CDR2 YYNGEE. This CDR3 has 16 residues. V lost 3 bases and J lost 4, with 19 bases in between. The CDR3, as DNA: TGTGCCAGCAGCGACGGGACAATCGGTCGGGGCACTGAAGCTTTCTTT. This encodes CASSDGTIGRGTEAFF.

The V gene is TRBV7-8, the J gene TRBJ2-3, with 8 bases identical to TRBD2. This CDR3 comprises 16 residues. Germline V gives CDR1 SGHVS, CDR2 FQNEAQ. The trim removed 5 bases at V and 4 bases at J, leaving 11 bases unmatched. CDR3 amino acids: CASSPRQREFPDTQYF. The CDR3 DNA reads TGTGCCAGCAGCCCCCGCCAGCGGGAGTTTCCAGATACGCAGTATTTT. The full variable domain, completed using reference TRBV7-8 and TRBJ2-3, is GAGVSQSPRYKVAKRGQDVALRCDPISGHVSLFWYQQALGQGPEFLTYFQNEAQLDKSGLPSDRFFAERPEGSVSTLKIQRTQQEDSAVYLCASSPRQREFPDTQYFGPGTRLTVL.

Turning to this clone: The sample carries other DNA sequences with the same CDR3. The chain is built from TRBV9 and TRBJ2-2; 7 nucleotides align to TRBD2. After removal of 3 bases from V and 7 bases from J, the junction contained 6 bases not matched to a gene. The CDR3 runs 14 residues. CDR1 is SGDLS, CDR2 YYNGEE, per germline. The CDR3 nucleotides read TGTGCCAGCAGCGCCCCCCCGGGGGGCGGGGAGCTGTTTTTT. Protein: CASSAPPGGGELFF. Variable domain in full (rest from reference TRBV9 and TRBJ2-2): DSGVTQTPKHLITATGQRVTLRCSPRSGDLSVYWYQQSLDQGLQFLIQYYNGEERAKGNILERFSAQQFPDLHSELNLSSLELGDSALYFCASSAPPGGGELFFGEGSRLTVL.

The genes are TRBV5-1 and TRBJ1-4; 7 bases match TRBD1. With V trimmed by 5 bases and J by 4 bases, 8 bases remained unmatched. Germline V gives CDR1 SGHRS, CDR2 YFSETQ. The CDR3 runs to 15 residues. In DNA, the CDR3 is TGCGCCAGCAGGCCGGGCCGACAGGGTAATGAAAAACTGTTTTTT. This encodes CASRPGRQGNEKLFF. The whole variable domain, remainder taken from reference TRBV5-1 and TRBJ1-4, is KAGVTQTPRYLIKTRGQQVTLSCSPISGHRSVSWYQQTPGQGLQFLFEYFSETQRNKGNFPGRFSGRQFSNSRSEMNVSTLELGDSALYLCASRPGRQGNEKLFFGSGTQLSVL.

The chain joins TRBV18 to TRBJ1-1; D is possibly TRBD1 (6 bases). The CDR3 length is 14 residues. In germline, CDR1 is KGHSH, CDR2 LQKENI. V gave up 1 base and J gave up 4 bases, with 10 bases separating them. The CDR3 protein is CASSPQGEGTEAFF. Here the CDR3 DNA reads TGTGCCAGCTCACCACAGGGGGAAGGCACTGAAGCTTTCTTT.

The CDR3 bases are TGTGCCTGGACTCTGACTAGCTCCTACAATGAGCAGTTCTTC. It yields the protein CAWTLTSSYNEQFF. This chain links TRBV30 with TRBJ2-1; tentative D call: TRBD2 (6 bases). Trimming removed 4 bases at V and 0 bases at J, with 10 bases between. Germline CDR1 GTSNPN, CDR2 SVGIG (reference sequence). The CDR3 runs 14 residues.

This chain uses TRBV30 with TRBJ2-7; TRBD2 matches 13 bases. The CDR3 is 18 amino acids. Germline CDR1 reads GTSNPN; CDR2 reads SVGIG (reference sequence). Germline trimming cut 3 bases from V and 2 bases from J; bases unmatched to any gene: 13. The CDR3 protein is CAWRETSGRPRVPYEQYF. The CDR3 DNA reads as TGTGCCTGGAGGGAGACTAGCGGGAGGCCCCGAGTCCCCTACGAGCAGTACTTC.

The CDR3 DNA follows: TGTGCCAGCAGTCTTAGACAGGGGACTGAAGCTTTCTTT. Translating gives CASSLRQGTEAFF. The chain employs TRBV27 and TRBJ1-1; 8 bases map to TRBD1. This CDR3 has 13 residues. Losses at the gene ends were 5 bases for V and 5 bases for J; bases not matched to a gene: 4. Looked up from germline, CDR1 is MNHEY and CDR2 is SMNVEV (reference sequence).

The J gene is TRBJ2-7, the V gene TRBV5-1, with 9 bases matching TRBD1. CDR1 and CDR2 (germline): SGHRS, YFSETQ. The CDR3 loop spans 15 amino acids. Trimming removed 2 bases from V and 5 bases from J; junction bases left unmatched: 8. CDR3 sequence reads: CASSLQGAGSDEQYF. In DNA, the CDR3 is TGCGCCAGCAGCTTACAGGGGGCAGGTAGCGACGAGCAGTACTTC.

The chain recombines TRBV19 with TRBJ1-5, with 8 bases identical to TRBD1. The CDR3 covers 16 residues. Germline V gives CDR1 LNHDA, CDR2 SQIVND (reference sequence). V shed 10 bases, J shed 2 bases, and the junction held 13 bases outside the gene matches. The DNA for the CDR3 is TGTGCCACCTTAGACCCCCAGGGGGCAGGCAATCAGCCCCAGCATTTT. It encodes CATLDPQGAGNQPQHF.

This rearrangement joins TRBV19 to TRBJ2-1; no firm D call. Trimming stripped 5 bases from V and 4 bases from J, with 6 bases between. This CDR3 contains 12 residues. Germline V gives CDR1 LNHDA, CDR2 SQIVND (reference sequence). The CDR3 reads CASSARYNEQFF. DNA for the CDR3: TGTGCCAGTAGTGCCAGATACAATGAGCAGTTCTTC. Using reference TRBV19 and TRBJ2-1 for the parts outside the CDR3, the full variable domain is DGGITQSPKYLFRKEGQNVTLSCEQNLNHDAMYWYRQDPGQGLRLIYYSQIVNDFQKGDIAEGYSVSREKKESFPLTVTSAQKNPTAFYLCASSARYNEQFFGPGTRLTVL.

The chain couples TRBV10-3 to TRBJ2-5, with unresolved D. CDR3 size: 12 residues. V was shortened by 4 bases and J by 2 bases, with 5 bases between the two germline ends. Germline CDR1 ENHRY, CDR2 SYGVKD. CDR3 region: CAISGAQETQYF. Here the CDR3 DNA reads TGTGCCATCAGTGGGGCGCAAGAGACCCAGTACTTC.

The chain combines TRBV6-5 with TRBJ1-2, with D possibly matching TRBD1 (5 bases). V gave up 5 bases and J gave up 0 bases, with 13 bases separating them. Germline loops: CDR1 MNHEY, CDR2 SVGAGI. There are 15 residues in the CDR3. The CDR3 region is CASSPGPYTNYGYTF. Here the CDR3 DNA reads TGTGCCAGCAGTCCAGGGCCATACACTAACTATGGCTACACCTTC.

V is TRBV7-2 and J is TRBJ1-2; TRBD1 aligns across 9 bases. Germline V gene lookup returns CDR1 SGHTA and CDR2 FQGNSA. The V segment lost 1 base and the J segment 4 bases; nucleotides outside the gene matches: 16. This CDR3 comprises 19 residues. DNA of the CDR3: TGTGCCAGCAGCTTAGTAGGCCCCCCGGGACAGGGAGGAGGCTATGGCTACACCTTC. Residues: CASSLVGPPGQGGGYGYTF.

V usage is TRBV5-1 and J usage is TRBJ2-5; TRBD1 aligns across 8 bases. Judging by the DNA end, TRBJ2-7 fits better; the J call may be wrong. Germline values: CDR1 SGHRS, CDR2 YFSETQ. This CDR3 spans 14 amino acids. The DNA for the CDR3 is TGCGCCAGCATCCTCGGACAGGGATCGGACGAGCAGTACTTC. Translated, it gives CASILGQGSDEQYF.

The V gene is TRBV7-6, the J gene TRBJ2-2; a weak D match, TRBD1 (5 bases). Looked up from germline, CDR1 is SGHVS and CDR2 is FNYEAQ. V shed 2 bases and J shed 5 bases, with 12 bases lying between them. The CDR3 covers 15 residues. CDR3 loop: CASSLKWGQTGELFF. The CDR3, as DNA: TGTGCCAGCAGCTTAAAGTGGGGCCAGACCGGGGAGCTGTTTTTT.

The CDR3 DNA sequence: TGTGCTAGTGGTTTGGTAACGCAGGGGGCCGCCACCGGGGAGCTGTTTTTT. Amino acid sequence: CASGLVTQGAATGELFF. The chain links TRBV12-5 to TRBJ2-2; 8 bases are a match to TRBD1. This CDR3 spans 17 amino acids. Losses at the gene ends were 0 bases for V and 4 bases for J; bases not matched to a gene: 7. The germline V gene has CDR1 LGHNT and CDR2 FRNRAP. Looking up the rest from reference TRBV12-5 and TRBJ2-2 gives the full variable domain: DARVTQTPRHKVTEMGQEVTMRCQPILGHNTVFWYRQTMMQGLELLAYFRNRAPLDDSGMPKDRFSAEMPDATLATLKIQPSEPRDSAVYFCASGLVTQGAATGELFFGEGSRLTVL.

V is TRBV6-4 and J is TRBJ2-2, with D unresolved. Trimming removed 3 bases from V and 3 bases from J, with 5 bases in between. This CDR3 spans 13 amino acids. CDR1 MRHNA and CDR2 SNTAGT come from the germline V gene. CDR3 loop: CASSEIDTGELFF. The DNA for the CDR3 is TGTGCCAGCAGTGAGATAGACACCGGGGAGCTGTTTTTT.

The CDR3 DNA reads as TGTGCCAGCAGCTTGAGCTCTGGGGCCAACGTCCTGACTTTC. This codes for CASSLSSGANVLTF. This chain links TRBV7-9 with TRBJ2-6; D remains ambiguous. CDR3 length equals 14 residues. Germline V gene sequence: CDR1 SEHNR, CDR2 FQNEAQ (reference sequence). V dropped 3 bases and J dropped 0 bases, with 3 bases sitting between them. Full variable domain (outside the CDR3, taken from reference TRBV7-9 and TRBJ2-6): DTGVSQNPRHKITKRGQNVTFRCDPISEHNRLYWYRQTLGQGPEFLTYFQNEAQLEKSRLLSDRFSAERPKGSFSTLEIQRTEQGDSAMYLCASSLSSGANVLTFGAGSRLTVL.

The J gene is TRBJ1-1, the V gene TRBV7-9, with D uncertain. V lost 0 bases and J 6 bases, leaving 11 bases between the germline ends. CDR1 and CDR2 from the germline V gene are SEHNR and FQNEAQ (reference sequence). The CDR3 length is 14 residues. The CDR3 DNA reads as TGTGCCAGCAGCTTAGCAATGTCTCCGGCTGAAGCTTTCTTT. Translating gives CASSLAMSPAEAFF. The full variable domain, completed using reference TRBV7-9 and TRBJ1-1, is DTGVSQNPRHKITKRGQNVTFRCDPISEHNRLYWYRQTLGQGPEFLTYFQNEAQLEKSRLLSDRFSAERPKGSFSTLEIQRTEQGDSAMYLCASSLAMSPAEAFFGQGTRLTVV.

The chain uses TRBV7-8 and TRBJ1-5; unclear D gene. Per germline, CDR1 SGHVS and CDR2 FQNEAQ. V lost 2 bases, J lost 3 bases, and 11 bases lay in between. This CDR3 comprises 15 residues. This CDR3 is CASSLTRDPNQPQHF. For the CDR3, the DNA is TGTGCCAGCAGCTTAACCCGGGATCCCAATCAGCCCCAGCATTTT.